The 17 T cell receptor beta chains listed next were all sequenced from one sample in a study of T cell changes during pregnancy in multiple sclerosis. Produced via immunoSEQ multiplex PCR; TCRdb's table is partial and in-frame only. Of 50,000 to 65,000 clones listed, approximately 85% were seen once; the top ten hold around 1.6%. Sequenced material: peripheral blood, taken in the first trimester of pregnancy. The receptors here all came from a female donor with multiple sclerosis, enrolled in a pregnancy study.

The CDR3 spells CASSFGTGRLDTEAFF. CDR3 coding DNA: TGTGCCAGCAGTTTTGGGACAGGGCGATTGGACACTGAAGCTTTCTTT. The rearrangement uses TRBV27 and TRBJ1-1; 9 bases are shared with TRBD1. This CDR3 contains 16 residues. Germline CDR1 MNHEY, CDR2 SMNVEV (reference sequence). V dropped 3 bases and J dropped 3; count of bases not matched to a gene: 8.

The chain is built from TRBV5-1 and TRBJ2-1; the D gene is possibly TRBD1 (5 bases). V was clipped by 4 bases and J by 3 bases, with 17 bases between them. The CDR3 loop spans 16 amino acids. Per the germline V gene, CDR1 is SGHRS and CDR2 is YFSETQ. CDR3 in DNA: TGCGCCAGCAGCCCTGGGGCTGATTACGACTACAATGAGCAGTTCTTC. This codes for CASSPGADYDYNEQFF.

The V call is TRBV30, the J call TRBJ1-5; 11 nucleotides agree with TRBD1. Germline V lookup: CDR1 GTSNPN, CDR2 SVGIG (reference sequence). Trimming cost V 2 bases and J 5 bases; bases outside gene matches: 5. The CDR3 has 15 amino acids. The CDR3 region has the DNA TGTGCCTGGAGTCAACGGACAGGGGGCGATCAGCCCCAGCATTTT. It translates to CAWSQRTGGDQPQHF.

This chain connects TRBV7-2 to TRBJ2-7; 11 nucleotides match TRBD1. This CDR3 has 17 residues. The V gene's germline CDR1 is SGHTA and CDR2 FQGNSA. Trimming removed 5 bases from V and 1 base from J; junction bases left unmatched: 10. The CDR3 region is CASSPGLGTGGSYEQYF. In DNA, the CDR3 is TGTGCCAGCAGCCCGGGGTTGGGGACAGGGGGTTCCTACGAGCAGTACTTC.

The V gene is TRBV18, the J gene TRBJ2-1; no clear D. This CDR3 comprises 17 residues. V was shortened by 3 bases and J by 0 bases, with 15 bases between the two germline ends. Per the germline V gene, CDR1 is KGHSH and CDR2 is LQKENI. The CDR3 coding sequence is TGTGCCAGCTCACCTCTAGGCGGCAGTGGCTCCTACAATGAGCAGTTCTTC. Its protein is CASSPLGGSGSYNEQFF.

The rearrangement joins TRBV29-1 to TRBJ2-7; 12 bases are a match to TRBD2. The V gene end was trimmed by 5 bases and the J gene end by 0 bases; junction bases not matched to a gene: 8. The CDR3 has 16 amino acids. CDR1 is SQVTM and CDR2 is ANQGSEA in the germline V gene. The CDR3 spells CSVRGTSGRPSYEQYF. CDR3 in DNA: TGCAGCGTTCGTGGCACTAGCGGGAGGCCCTCCTACGAGCAGTACTTC.

This chain joins TRBV6-5 and TRBJ1-2; D is ambiguous. Germline-derived CDR1 and CDR2 are MNHEY and SVGAGI. The V gene lost 4 bases and the J gene lost 2 bases, with 5 bases spanning the gap. The CDR3 covers 12 residues. The CDR3 region has the DNA TGTGCCAGCAGTTCGGGGAACTATGGCTACACCTTC. It is translated as CASSSGNYGYTF.

V and J are TRBV7-9 and TRBJ2-1; 8 nucleotides agree with TRBD2. Germline CDR1 SEHNR, CDR2 FQNEAQ (reference sequence). With V trimmed by 4 bases and J by 6 bases, 5 bases remained unmatched. This CDR3 contains 14 residues. In nucleotides, the CDR3 is TGTGCCAGCAGCTGGGCTAGCGGGTTCAATGAGCAGTTCTTC. Protein: CASSWASGFNEQFF.

The J gene is TRBJ2-7, the V gene TRBV6-5; 10 bases are a match to TRBD1. V lost 8 bases, J lost 5 bases, and 3 bases stayed unmatched. Per germline, CDR1 MNHEY and CDR2 SVGAGI. The CDR3 is made up of 12 amino acids. As DNA, the CDR3 is TGTGCCAGCCGGGACAGGGGCCACGAGCAGTACTTC. Translation gives CASRDRGHEQYF.

The chain combines TRBV7-2 with TRBJ2-7; 8 bases fit TRBD2. Germline assignment: CDR1 SGHTA and CDR2 FQGNSA. The length of the CDR3 is 15 residues. The trim removed 2 bases at V and 2 bases at J, leaving 5 bases unmatched. The chain's CDR3 is CASSLIDGGAYEQYF. The CDR3 coding sequence is TGTGCCAGCAGCTTAATCGACGGGGGGGCCTACGAGCAGTACTTC. Using reference TRBV7-2 and TRBJ2-7 for the parts outside the CDR3, the full variable domain is GAGVSQSPSNKVTEKGKDVELRCDPISGHTALYWYRQSLGQGLEFLIYFQGNSAPDKSGLPSDRFSAERTGGSVSTLTIQRTQQEDSAVYLCASSLIDGGAYEQYFGPGTRLTVT.

This chain connects TRBV7-2 to TRBJ1-5; 7 bases match TRBD1. Looked up from germline, CDR1 is SGHTA and CDR2 is FQGNSA. Trimming took 3 bases from V and 7 from J; bases not matched to a gene: 9. This CDR3 comprises 15 residues. The CDR3 DNA is TGTGCCAGCAGCTTTTTTACAGGGGATAAACAGCCCCAGCATTTT. Translated, it gives CASSFFTGDKQPQHF.

The chain is built from TRBV2 and TRBJ2-7; TRBD2 matches at 14 bases. The V and J ends lost 5 bases and 5 bases, in that order; junction bases with no gene match: 26. This CDR3 has 22 residues. Germline CDR1 SNHLY, CDR2 FYNNEI. The CDR3: CASSRKIHREAGLAGVIDEQYF. The CDR3 coding sequence is TGTGCCAGCAGTAGAAAAATCCACCGAGAGGCGGGACTAGCGGGAGTCATCGACGAGCAGTACTTC.

The count of this clone is one. The V and J genes are TRBV11-2 and TRBJ2-2; perhaps TRBD2 as D (5 bases). V was shortened by 2 bases and J by 3 bases, with 7 bases between the two germline ends. The CDR3 sequence is 14 residues long. CDR1 SGHAT and CDR2 FQNNGV come from the germline V gene. Here the CDR3 DNA reads TGTGCCAGCAGCTTAACTAGTGACACCGGGGAGCTGTTTTTT. Residues: CASSLTSDTGELFF.

The chain couples TRBV7-2 to TRBJ2-3; 7 bases map to TRBD2. CDR1 SGHTA and CDR2 FQGNSA come from the germline V gene. The trim removed 1 base at V and 5 bases at J, leaving 12 bases unmatched. The CDR3 is made up of 17 amino acids. Written as DNA, the CDR3 is TGTGCCAGCAGCTTAGTTGGGCGTCGGCGGGAGCTAGATACGCAGTATTTT. It yields the protein CASSLVGRRRELDTQYF.

This clone was seen only once. The V and J genes are TRBV30 and TRBJ2-1; 8 bases map to TRBD1. With V trimmed by 5 bases and J by 0 bases, 0 bases remained unmatched. The CDR3 is 13 amino acids. Looked up from germline, CDR1 is GTSNPN and CDR2 is SVGIG (reference sequence). For the CDR3, the DNA is TGTGCCTGGGACAGGGGCTCCTACAATGAGCAGTTCTTC. Amino acid sequence: CAWDRGSYNEQFF.

This chain uses TRBV11-2 with TRBJ2-7; possibly TRBD2 for D (5 bases). The CDR3 spans 13 residues. Trimming took off 1 base at V and 3 bases at J, with 7 bases between the two ends. In germline, CDR1 is SGHAT, CDR2 FQNNGV. In DNA form, the CDR3 reads TGTGCCAGCAGCTTAGGGGCGGGCTACGAGCAGTACTTC. Amino acid sequence: CASSLGAGYEQYF.

The rearrangement links TRBV7-2 to TRBJ2-5, with D possibly TRBD1 on 5 matching bases. The germline V gene encodes CDR1 SGHTA and CDR2 FQGNSA. Trimming removed 4 bases at V and 4 bases at J, with 13 bases between. The CDR3 totals 14 residues. This CDR3 reads CASSYGRDRETQYF. The CDR3 nucleotides are TGTGCCAGCAGCTACGGACGAGACAGAGAGACCCAGTACTTC.